Sequencing of this T cell receptor (beta chain) was carried out in a study of cytomegalovirus exposure and HLA in healthy donors. With respect to this clone: Its matching antigen is unknown.

PCR was performed using 60 Vbeta and 13 Jbeta primers. Repertoires were generated with immunoSEQ multiplex PCR, while TCRdb's copy carries only in-frame clones and drops some. The table has nearly 110,000 clones, over 65% seen once. Healthy bone marrow donors made up the donor group. The study sampled nominally healthy donors, though unrecorded immune exposures were likely. The CDR3 has 11 amino acids. The germline V and J ends were trimmed by 3 bases and 2 bases, with 5 bases remaining between them. Germline loops: CDR1 DFQATT, CDR2 SNEGSKA (reference sequence). Whole-study results and caveats: A later analysis reportedly found that, within productive TCRs, an Asian-associated ancestry cluster had fewer N-insertions than the mean observed across the approximately 700 donors. Most TCR sequences were seen very rarely across donors, but some public TCRs occurred in many.

The sequence derives from a woman aged 40 to 50 in good health and CMV-seropositive. Specimen: PBMCs. The chain recombines TRBV20-1 with TRBJ2-7; D gene unclear. The CDR3, as DNA: TGCAGTGCTAGCCCCGCCTACGAGCAGTACTTC. This sequence encodes CSASPAYEQYF.